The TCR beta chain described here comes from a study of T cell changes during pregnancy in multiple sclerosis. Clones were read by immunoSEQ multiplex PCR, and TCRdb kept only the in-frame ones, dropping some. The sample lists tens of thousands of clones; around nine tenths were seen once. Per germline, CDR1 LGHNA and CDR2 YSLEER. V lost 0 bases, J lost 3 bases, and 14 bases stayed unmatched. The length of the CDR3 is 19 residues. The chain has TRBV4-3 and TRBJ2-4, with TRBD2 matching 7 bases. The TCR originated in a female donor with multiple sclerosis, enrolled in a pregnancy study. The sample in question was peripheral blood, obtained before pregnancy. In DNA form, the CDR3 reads TGCGCCAGCAGCCAAGATTGGCTGCGAGGCGGGGGTGTCAAAAACATTCAGTACTTC. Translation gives CASSQDWLRGGGVKNIQYF.